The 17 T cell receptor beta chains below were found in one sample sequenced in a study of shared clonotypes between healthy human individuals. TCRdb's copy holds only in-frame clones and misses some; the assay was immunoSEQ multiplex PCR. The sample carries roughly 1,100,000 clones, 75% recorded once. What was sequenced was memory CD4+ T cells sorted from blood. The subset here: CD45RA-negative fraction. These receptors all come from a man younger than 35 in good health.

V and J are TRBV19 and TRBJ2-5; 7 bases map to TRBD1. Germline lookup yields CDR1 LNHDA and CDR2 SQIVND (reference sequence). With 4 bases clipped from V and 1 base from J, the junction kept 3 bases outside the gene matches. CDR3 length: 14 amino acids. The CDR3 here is CASSKQGTQETQYF. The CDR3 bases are TGTGCCAGTAGTAAACAGGGGACCCAAGAGACCCAGTACTTC. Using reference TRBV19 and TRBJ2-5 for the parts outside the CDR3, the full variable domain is DGGITQSPKYLFRKEGQNVTLSCEQNLNHDAMYWYRQDPGQGLRLIYYSQIVNDFQKGDIAEGYSVSREKKESFPLTVTSAQKNPTAFYLCASSKQGTQETQYFGPGTRLLVL.

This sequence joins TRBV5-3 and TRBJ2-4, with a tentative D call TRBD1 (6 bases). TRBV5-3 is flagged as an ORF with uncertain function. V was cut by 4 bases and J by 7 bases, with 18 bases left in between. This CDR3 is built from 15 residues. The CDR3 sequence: CARSADSLRENIQYF. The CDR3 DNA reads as TGTGCCAGAAGCGCGGACAGCCTGAGGGAGAACATTCAGTACTTC.

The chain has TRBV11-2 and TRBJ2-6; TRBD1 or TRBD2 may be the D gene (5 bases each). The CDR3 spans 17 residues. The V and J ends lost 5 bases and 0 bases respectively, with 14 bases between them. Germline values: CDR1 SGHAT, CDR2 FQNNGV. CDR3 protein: CASSETGTVSGANVLTF. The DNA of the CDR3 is TGTGCCAGCAGCGAGACCGGGACGGTCTCTGGGGCCAACGTCCTGACTTTC.

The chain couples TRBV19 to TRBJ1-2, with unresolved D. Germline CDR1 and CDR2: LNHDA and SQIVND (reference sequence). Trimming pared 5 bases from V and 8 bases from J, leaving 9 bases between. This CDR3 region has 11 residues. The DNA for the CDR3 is TGTGCCAGTAGTTCGAGTTACGGCTACACCTTC. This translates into CASSSSYGYTF.

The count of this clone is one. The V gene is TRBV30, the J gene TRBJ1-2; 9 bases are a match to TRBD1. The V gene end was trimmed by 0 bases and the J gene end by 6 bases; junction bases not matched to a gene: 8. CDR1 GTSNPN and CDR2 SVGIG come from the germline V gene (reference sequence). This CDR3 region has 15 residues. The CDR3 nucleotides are TGTGCCTGGAGTGTAAGGGACAGGGTATCAGATGGCTACACCTTC. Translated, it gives CAWSVRDRVSDGYTF.

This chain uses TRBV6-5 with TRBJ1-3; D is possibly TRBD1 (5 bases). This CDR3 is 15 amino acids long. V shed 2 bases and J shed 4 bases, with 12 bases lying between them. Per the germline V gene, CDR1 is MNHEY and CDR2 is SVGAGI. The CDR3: CASSYTWRQGNTIYF. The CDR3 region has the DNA TGTGCCAGCAGTTACACTTGGAGACAGGGAAACACCATATATTTT.

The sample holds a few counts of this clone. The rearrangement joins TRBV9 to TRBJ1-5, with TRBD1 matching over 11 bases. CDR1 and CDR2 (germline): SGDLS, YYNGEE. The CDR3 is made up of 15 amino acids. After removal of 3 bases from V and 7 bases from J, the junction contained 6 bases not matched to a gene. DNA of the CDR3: TGTGCCAGCAGCGCGGGACAGGGGGTGGGCCAGCCCCAGCATTTT. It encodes CASSAGQGVGQPQHF. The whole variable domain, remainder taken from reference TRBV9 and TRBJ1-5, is DSGVTQTPKHLITATGQRVTLRCSPRSGDLSVYWYQQSLDQGLQFLIQYYNGEERAKGNILERFSAQQFPDLHSELNLSSLELGDSALYFCASSAGQGVGQPQHFGDGTRLSIL.

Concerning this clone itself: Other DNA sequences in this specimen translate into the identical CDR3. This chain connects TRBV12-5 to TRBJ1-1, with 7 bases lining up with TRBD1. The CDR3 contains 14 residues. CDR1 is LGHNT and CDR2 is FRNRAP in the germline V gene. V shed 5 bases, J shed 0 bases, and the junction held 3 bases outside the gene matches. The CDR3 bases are TGTGCTAGTGGTGCCGGGACAGTGAACACTGAAGCTTTCTTT. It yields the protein CASGAGTVNTEAFF.

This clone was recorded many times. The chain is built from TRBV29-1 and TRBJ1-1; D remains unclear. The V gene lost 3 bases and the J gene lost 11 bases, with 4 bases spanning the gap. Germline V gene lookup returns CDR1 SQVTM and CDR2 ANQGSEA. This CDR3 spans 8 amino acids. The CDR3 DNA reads TGCAGCGTTGACGACGCTTTCTTT. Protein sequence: CSVDDAFF. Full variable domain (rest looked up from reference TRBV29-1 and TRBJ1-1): SAVISQKPSRDICQRGTSLTIQCQVDSQVTMMFWYRQQPGQSLTLIATANQGSEATYESGFVIDKFPISRPNLTFSTLTVSNMSPEDSSIYLCSVDDAFFGQGTRLTVV.

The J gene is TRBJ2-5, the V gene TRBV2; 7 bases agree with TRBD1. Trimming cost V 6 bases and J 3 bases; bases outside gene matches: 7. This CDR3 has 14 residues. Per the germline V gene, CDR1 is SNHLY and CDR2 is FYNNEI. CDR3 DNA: TGTGCCAGCAGACAGGGACAGCCCAAAGAGACCCAGTACTTC. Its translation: CASRQGQPKETQYF.

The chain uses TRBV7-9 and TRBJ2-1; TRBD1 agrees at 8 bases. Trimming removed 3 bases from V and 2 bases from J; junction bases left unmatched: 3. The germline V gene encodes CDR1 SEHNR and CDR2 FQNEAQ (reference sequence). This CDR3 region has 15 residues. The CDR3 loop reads CASSFQTGAYNEQFF. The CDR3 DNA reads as TGTGCCAGCAGCTTTCAGACAGGGGCCTACAATGAGCAGTTCTTC.

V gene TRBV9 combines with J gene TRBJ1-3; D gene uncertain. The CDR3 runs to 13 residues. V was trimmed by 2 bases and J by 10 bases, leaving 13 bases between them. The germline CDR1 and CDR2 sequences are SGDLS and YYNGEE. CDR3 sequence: CASSVSGEGTIYF. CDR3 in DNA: TGTGCCAGCAGCGTTTCGGGAGAAGGTACCATATATTTT.

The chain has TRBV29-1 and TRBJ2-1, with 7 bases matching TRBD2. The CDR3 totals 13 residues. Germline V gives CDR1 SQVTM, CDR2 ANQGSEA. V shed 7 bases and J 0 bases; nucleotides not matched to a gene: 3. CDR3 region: CSASGVSYNEQFF. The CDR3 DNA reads TGCAGCGCCAGCGGGGTCTCCTACAATGAGCAGTTCTTC.

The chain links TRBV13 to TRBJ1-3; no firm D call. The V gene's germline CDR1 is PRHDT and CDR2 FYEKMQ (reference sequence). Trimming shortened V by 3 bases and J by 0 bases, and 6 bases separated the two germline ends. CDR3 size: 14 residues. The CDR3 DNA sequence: TGTGCCAGCAGCTTTTCGGGCTCTGGAAACACCATATATTTT. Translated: CASSFSGSGNTIYF.

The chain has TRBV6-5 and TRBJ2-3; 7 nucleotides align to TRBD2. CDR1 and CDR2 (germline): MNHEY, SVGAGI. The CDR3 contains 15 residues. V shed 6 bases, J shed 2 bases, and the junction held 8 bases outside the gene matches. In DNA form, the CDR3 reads TGTGCCAGCAGGGGGGGAGCGGGGAACACAGATACGCAGTATTTT. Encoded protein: CASRGGAGNTDTQYF.

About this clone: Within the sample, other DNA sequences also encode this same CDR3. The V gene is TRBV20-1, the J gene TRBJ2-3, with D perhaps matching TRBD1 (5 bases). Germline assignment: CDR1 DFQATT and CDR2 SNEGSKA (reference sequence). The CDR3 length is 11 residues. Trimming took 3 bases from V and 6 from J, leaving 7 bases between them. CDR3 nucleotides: TGCAGTGCTAGCCCAGGGGATACGCAGTATTTT. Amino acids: CSASPGDTQYF.

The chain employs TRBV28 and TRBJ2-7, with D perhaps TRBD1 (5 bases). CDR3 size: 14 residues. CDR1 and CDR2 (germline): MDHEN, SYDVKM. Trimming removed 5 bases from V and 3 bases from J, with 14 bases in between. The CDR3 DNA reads TGTGCCAGCAGTCGTGCGCAGGGAATCTACGAGCAGTACTTC. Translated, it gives CASSRAQGIYEQYF.